A single sample gave rise to the 13 T cell receptor beta chains below, sequenced in a study of T-cell memory formation after mild COVID-19. TCRdb re-derived calls from the 5' RACE reads in MiXCR, one entry per CDR3 protein. The table shows 400,000 to 500,000 distinct CDR3 sequences, with about 19% occurring only once. The sequenced sample consisted of PBMCs or a T cell subset sorted from them (not recorded which). These receptors were collected from an adult woman who had mild COVID-19 (a few samples of this study predate the infection). Cell type and time point are not known.

The chain carries TRBV24-1 and TRBJ1-2; perhaps TRBD1 as D (5 bases). The CDR3 has 13 residues. In germline, CDR1 is KGHDR, CDR2 SFDVKD. Trimming took off 4 bases at V and 4 bases at J, with 9 bases between the two ends. The CDR3 nucleotides are TGTGCCACCAGTGAGACCGACAGCTATGGCTACACCTTC. Amino acid sequence: CATSETDSYGYTF.

This chain joins TRBV4-1 and TRBJ2-7; 7 bases match TRBD2. The CDR3 covers 15 residues. CDR1 is MGHRA and CDR2 is YSYEKL in the germline V gene. The J segment lost 6 bases and the V segment lost 1 base, leaving 9 bases of the junction unmatched. This CDR3 reads CASSQGRGGGTEQYF. For the CDR3, the DNA is TGCGCCAGCAGCCAAGGGCGCGGGGGAGGGACCGAGCAGTACTTC.

V is TRBV11-2 and J is TRBJ2-7; 7 nucleotides align to TRBD1. Germline V lookup: CDR1 SGHAT, CDR2 FQNNGV. The ends lost 2 bases at V and 2 bases at J; junction bases unmatched: 3. CDR3 length: 14 residues. The CDR3 DNA is TGTGCCAGCAGCTTATTTACAGGGGCCTACGAGCAGTACTTC. Translated, it gives CASSLFTGAYEQYF.

This clonotype was picked up a small number of times. The genes are TRBV20-1 and TRBJ1-1, with no clear D. Germline V gives CDR1 DFQATT, CDR2 SNEGSKA (reference sequence). The CDR3 is 10 residues long. The CDR3 coding sequence is TGCAGGGCCCCTTCGATTGAAGCTTTCTTT. Residues: CRAPSIEAFF.

V gene TRBV7-2 combines with J gene TRBJ2-7; 10 positions agree with TRBD2. V shed 3 bases and J 7 bases; nucleotides not matched to a gene: 12. In germline, CDR1 is SGHTA, CDR2 FQGNSA. CDR3 size: 16 residues. The CDR3 region is CASSLSLAGAAGEQYF. The CDR3 DNA reads TGTGCCAGCAGCTTGTCTCTAGCGGGGGCCGCGGGGGAGCAGTACTTC.

V usage is TRBV12-3 or TRBV12-4 and J usage is TRBJ1-5; a possible D gene is TRBD1 (5 bases). This CDR3 spans 14 amino acids. V was cut by 1 base and J by 7 bases, with 11 bases left in between. The chain's CDR3 is CASSLGQGLQPQHF. DNA for the CDR3: TGTGCCAGCAGTTTAGGTCAGGGTTTACAGCCCCAGCATTTT.

This chain uses TRBV7-6 with TRBJ1-1; D remains unclear. CDR1 SGHVS and CDR2 FNYEAQ come from the germline V gene. The CDR3 extends over 14 amino acids. V lost 5 bases and J 0 bases, leaving 10 bases between the germline ends. DNA of the CDR3: TGTGCCAGCAGCCCCACAAGTCTGAACACTGAAGCTTTCTTT. This codes for CASSPTSLNTEAFF.

The gene calls are TRBV29-1 and TRBJ2-7, with TRBD2 matching 8 bases. The germline V gene has CDR1 SQVTM and CDR2 ANQGSEA. The CDR3 runs to 14 residues. The junction had 8 bases not matched to a gene; V was cut back by 7 bases and J by 0 bases. The CDR3 bases are TGCAGCGGTATCCGAGCGGGGGCCTCCTACGAGCAGTACTTC. Protein sequence: CSGIRAGASYEQYF.

This clonotype was counted a few times. The chain has TRBV19 and TRBJ2-5; 15 nucleotides agree with TRBD2. CDR3 length: 16 amino acids. V lost 3 bases, J lost 2 bases, and 1 base stayed unmatched. The V gene's germline CDR1 is LNHDA and CDR2 SQIVND (reference sequence). CDR3: CASSMGLAGGQETQYF. CDR3 nucleotide sequence: TGTGCCAGTAGTATGGGACTAGCGGGAGGACAAGAGACCCAGTACTTC.

This clonotype was observed a handful of times. The V and J genes are TRBV7-6 and TRBJ2-7; no definite D call. CDR3 length equals 12 residues. The germline V gene has CDR1 SGHVS and CDR2 FNYEAQ. The V and J ends lost 5 bases and 1 base respectively, with 6 bases between them. CDR3 protein: CASSHRSYEQYF. DNA of the CDR3: TGTGCCAGCAGCCACAGATCCTACGAGCAGTACTTC.

This clonotype came up many times. The CDR3 DNA is TGTGCCAGCAGCTGGACAGGGGCCATGAACACCGGGGAGCTGTTTTTT. Translated, it gives CASSWTGAMNTGELFF. This sequence joins TRBV5-5 and TRBJ2-2; 9 nucleotides align to TRBD1. Trimming at V came to 3 bases and at J to 1 base, leaving 4 bases not matched to a gene. Germline CDR1 reads SGHKS; CDR2 reads YYEKEE (reference sequence). The CDR3 spans 16 residues.

The sample holds a few counts of this clonotype. V is TRBV12-5 and J is TRBJ1-2; no reliable D call. Trimming shortened V by 1 base and J by 4 bases, and 7 bases separated the two germline ends. Germline CDR1 LGHNT, CDR2 FRNRAP. The CDR3 is made up of 13 amino acids. The CDR3 DNA reads as TGTGCTAGTGGTTTGGACGGTCTCTATGGCTACACCTTC. This encodes CASGLDGLYGYTF. Complete variable domain (other parts from reference TRBV12-5 and TRBJ1-2): DARVTQTPRHKVTEMGQEVTMRCQPILGHNTVFWYRQTMMQGLELLAYFRNRAPLDDSGMPKDRFSAEMPDATLATLKIQPSEPRDSAVYFCASGLDGLYGYTFGSGTRLTVV.

This clonotype showed up many times. V gene TRBV27 combines with J gene TRBJ2-2, with 9 bases matching TRBD1. The CDR3 spans 15 residues. Trimming took 5 bases from V and 5 from J; bases not matched to a gene: 6. CDR1 is MNHEY and CDR2 is SMNVEV in the germline V gene (reference sequence). CDR3 region: CASSLGTGRTGELFF. In DNA, the CDR3 is TGTGCCAGCAGTCTCGGGACAGGGAGAACCGGGGAGCTGTTTTTT.